The 17 T cell receptor beta chains in this list originate from one sample, sequenced in a study of technical replicates of blood from a few donors. Clones were sequenced by immunoSEQ multiplex PCR, and TCRdb holds only the in-frame ones, with some missing. The data show some 87,000 clones, just under 95% seen once. The sample was T cells isolated from PBMCs. These receptors were taken from a human donor in good health.

The chain couples TRBV7-2 to TRBJ2-3; TRBD1 is a possible D gene (6 bases). CDR3 length equals 15 residues. Per germline, CDR1 SGHTA and CDR2 FQGNSA. The V gene lost 4 bases and the J gene lost 4 bases, with 15 bases spanning the gap. The CDR3, as DNA: TGTGCCAGCAGCTCGTTGGACAGCTTCGCAGATACGCAGTATTTT. Translated, it gives CASSSLDSFADTQYF. The full variable domain, in which reference TRBV7-2 and TRBJ2-3 provide the parts outside the CDR3, is GAGVSQSPSNKVTEKGKDVELRCDPISGHTALYWYRQSLGQGLEFLIYFQGNSAPDKSGLPSDRFSAERTGGSVSTLTIQRTQQEDSAVYLCASSSLDSFADTQYFGPGTRLTVL.

J is TRBJ2-3 and V is TRBV4-1, with 9 bases identical to TRBD2. The CDR3 sequence is 16 residues long. Germline V gene data show CDR1 as MGHRA and CDR2 as YSYEKL. Germline trimming cut 0 bases from V and 2 bases from J; bases unmatched to any gene: 3. The CDR3 DNA sequence: TGCGCCAGCAGCCAAGAGGCTAGCGGGACCACAGATACGCAGTATTTT. It is translated as CASSQEASGTTDTQYF.

The gene calls are TRBV19 and TRBJ2-7, with 7 bases fitting TRBD1. CDR3 length: 14 residues. With V trimmed by 7 bases and J by 0 bases, 6 bases remained unmatched. Per germline, CDR1 LNHDA and CDR2 SQIVND (reference sequence). CDR3 sequence (DNA): TGTGCCAGTACCCGGGACAGCAACTCCTACGAGCAGTACTTC. Amino acid sequence: CASTRDSNSYEQYF.

This chain links TRBV28 with TRBJ2-1; possible D gene TRBD2, 6 bases. From germline, CDR1 is MDHEN and CDR2 SYDVKM. The CDR3 is 14 residues long. V was shortened by 7 bases and J by 7 bases, with 17 bases between the two germline ends. CDR3 sequence (DNA): TGTGCCAGCACCCTGGGGGGAGGTGGAAATGAGCAGTTCTTC. As protein: CASTLGGGGNEQFF.

This clone has only one observation. The chain joins TRBV28 to TRBJ1-2, with 7 bases fitting TRBD1. The V gene end was trimmed by 3 bases and the J gene end by 6 bases; junction bases not matched to a gene: 7. Germline V gene sequence: CDR1 MDHEN, CDR2 SYDVKM. This CDR3 spans 14 amino acids. CDR3 protein: CASSLAQGVDGYTF. The CDR3 nucleotides read TGTGCCAGCAGTTTGGCGCAGGGGGTAGATGGCTACACCTTC.

This clone was counted a single time. The rearrangement links TRBV21-1 to TRBJ2-3; TRBD1 is the table's D call and was not checked against the DNA. TRBV21-1 is reported as a pseudogene. CDR3 size: 15 residues. The CDR3 DNA is TGTGCCAGCAGCAATGGACAGGAGTACACAGATACGCAGTATTTT. This translates into CASSNGQEYTDTQYF.

This clone was detected a few times. The rearrangement joins TRBV4-1 to TRBJ2-7; possibly TRBD2 for D (6 bases). The CDR3 is 12 amino acids. The germline V gene encodes CDR1 MGHRA and CDR2 YSYEKL. The CDR3 DNA sequence: TGCGCCAGCAGCCAAGATTTGGGACGGGAGAAGGTC. Amino acid sequence: CASSQDLGREKV.

This clone has a single count. This chain joins TRBV2 and TRBJ1-2; D is possibly TRBD1 (6 bases). Germline values: CDR1 SNHLY, CDR2 FYNNEI. CDR3 length equals 12 residues. The V and J ends lost 5 bases and 3 bases respectively, with 7 bases between them. The CDR3 protein is CASSRTDYGYTF. CDR3 DNA: TGTGCCAGCAGTCGGACAGACTATGGCTACACCTTC.

This chain connects TRBV11-2 to TRBJ2-7, with TRBD1 matching 7 bases. The V gene's germline CDR1 is SGHAT and CDR2 FQNNGV. The junction had 6 bases not matched to a gene; V was cut back by 3 bases and J by 4 bases. The CDR3 is made up of 14 amino acids. CDR3 sequence reads: CASSFRQGLYEQYF. For the CDR3, the DNA is TGTGCCAGCAGCTTCCGACAGGGCCTTTACGAGCAGTACTTC.

V is TRBV28 and J is TRBJ2-7, with D tentatively TRBD1 (6 bases). V was pared by 6 bases and J by 5 bases, with 14 bases between. From germline, CDR1 is MDHEN and CDR2 SYDVKM. The CDR3 totals 13 residues. The CDR3 is CASSWTVGNEQYF. For the CDR3, the DNA is TGTGCCAGCAGCTGGACAGTGGGCAACGAGCAGTACTTC.

V is TRBV27 and J is TRBJ2-5; 7 bases map to TRBD2. With 5 bases clipped from V and 4 bases from J, the junction kept 7 bases outside the gene matches. The CDR3 has 14 amino acids. CDR1 and CDR2 from the germline V gene are MNHEY and SMNVEV (reference sequence). This CDR3 reads CASSLRLAGETQYF. The CDR3 DNA reads as TGTGCCAGCAGTCTCCGACTAGCAGGAGAGACCCAGTACTTC.

The chain links TRBV5-1 to TRBJ2-5; 8 positions match TRBD1. The CDR3 has 14 residues. After removal of 3 bases from V and 2 bases from J, the junction contained 3 bases not matched to a gene. From germline, CDR1 is SGHRS and CDR2 YFSETQ. CDR3 coding DNA: TGCGCCAGCAGCTCCCGGACAGGGCAAGAGACCCAGTACTTC. This encodes CASSSRTGQETQYF.

This chain joins TRBV5-4 and TRBJ2-7, with TRBD2 matching 7 bases. Germline assignment: CDR1 SGHNT and CDR2 YYREEE (reference sequence). J lost 1 base, V lost 2 bases, and 3 bases had no gene match. The CDR3 loop spans 14 amino acids. The CDR3 DNA sequence: TGTGCCAGCAGCTTACTGGGGGGGTCCTACGAGCAGTACTTC. Translation: CASSLLGGSYEQYF.

This clone was counted a single time. V is TRBV10-3 and J is TRBJ2-1; TRBD1 is a possible D gene (6 bases). The V gene lost 6 bases and the J gene lost 0 bases, with 12 bases spanning the gap. Germline V gene data show CDR1 as ENHRY and CDR2 as SYGVKD. This CDR3 has 15 amino acids. The CDR3 DNA reads as TGTGCCATCAGCATACAGGGAAGCTCCTACAATGAGCAGTTCTTC. Amino acid sequence: CAISIQGSSYNEQFF.

V gene TRBV4-2 combines with J gene TRBJ2-7; 7 nucleotides align to TRBD2. Germline V lookup: CDR1 LGHNA, CDR2 YNFKEQ. This CDR3 region has 17 residues. With V trimmed by 1 base and J by 3 bases, 12 bases remained unmatched. In DNA form, the CDR3 reads TGTGCCAGCAGCCAAGTTGTTACTAGCGCCCCTTTCTACGAGCAGTACTTC. The encoded protein is CASSQVVTSAPFYEQYF.

This clone was recorded once. The CDR3 sequence: CASSHLGGGSSGNTIYF. CDR3 bases: TGCGCCAGCAGCCATTTGGGAGGTGGGTCCTCTGGAAACACCATATATTTT. V is TRBV4-3 and J is TRBJ1-3; D is uncertain. The CDR3 has 17 residues. V shed 3 bases and J shed 0 bases, with 15 bases lying between them. Germline V gene data show CDR1 as LGHNA and CDR2 as YSLEER.

The rearrangement links TRBV4-1 to TRBJ2-7; D may be TRBD2 (6 bases). V was clipped by 3 bases and J by 5 bases, with 8 bases between them. This CDR3 comprises 12 residues. Germline V CDR1 and CDR2: MGHRA, YSYEKL. The DNA for the CDR3 is TGCGCCAGCAGCCATGGCGGGGACGAGCAGTACTTC. It encodes CASSHGGDEQYF.